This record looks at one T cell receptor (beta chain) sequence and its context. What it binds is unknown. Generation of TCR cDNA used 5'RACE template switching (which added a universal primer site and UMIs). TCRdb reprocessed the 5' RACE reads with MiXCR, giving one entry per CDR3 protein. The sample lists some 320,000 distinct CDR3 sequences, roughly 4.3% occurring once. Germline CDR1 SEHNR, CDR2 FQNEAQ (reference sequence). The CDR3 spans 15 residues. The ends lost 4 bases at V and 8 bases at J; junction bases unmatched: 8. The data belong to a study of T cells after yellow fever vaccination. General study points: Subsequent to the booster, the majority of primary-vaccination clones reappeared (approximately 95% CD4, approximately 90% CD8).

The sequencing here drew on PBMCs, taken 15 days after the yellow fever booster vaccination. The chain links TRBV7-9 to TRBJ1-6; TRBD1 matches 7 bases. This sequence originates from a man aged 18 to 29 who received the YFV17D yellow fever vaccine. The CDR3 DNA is TGTGCCAGCAGCTCCAGGGGGATTAAAGATTCACCCCTCCACTTT. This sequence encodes CASSSRGIKDSPLHF.